Listed below are T cell receptor beta chains from one sample, sequenced in a study of blood T cells in healthy people across ages. TCRdb re-derived calls from the 5' RACE reads in MiXCR, one entry per CDR3 protein. Counted here are some 850,000 distinct CDR3 sequences, about a quarter occurring once; the ten biggest clones make up 3%. This sample also belongs to another study, concerning T cells of mothers and their children.

Sample: blood. All receptors come from a boy younger than 18 in good health. CDR3s include the opening cysteine and the closing phenylalanine or tryptophan. A D gene is named only where the DNA matches it firmly. Clone sizes are given selectively: once, few, many, or a class where the clone is expanded.

D | J | length | size | V | DNA | CDR3
- | TRBJ2-3 | 15 | - | TRBV12-3/TRBV12-4 | TGTGCCAGCAGACCGGGACGAGTGGCAACAGATACGCAGTATTTT | CASRPGRVATDTQYF
- | TRBJ1-4 | 15 | few | TRBV11-1 | TGTGCCAGCAGCTCGCGACGGGGGGGCAATGAAAAACTGTTTTTT | CASSSRRGGNEKLFF
- | TRBJ1-2 | 12 | few | TRBV28 | TGTGCCAGCAAAAGGTCCTCAGTGGGCTACACCTTC | CASKRSSVGYTF
- | TRBJ2-5 | 16 | - | TRBV12-3/TRBV12-4 | TGTGCCAGCAGACAATCTGGGTGGGACATTGTGGAGACCCAGTACTTC | CASRQSGWDIVETQYF
TRBD2 | TRBJ2-7 | 17 | - | TRBV9 | TGTGCCAGCAGCTTGGGGGAGGGTAGCGGGGGGTACTACGAACAGTACTTC | CASSLGEGSGGYYEQYF
TRBD1 | TRBJ2-7 | 14 | - | TRBV20-1 | TGCAGTGCTTTCAACCCGGCCACAGGGGGCGAGCAGTACTTC | CSAFNPATGGEQYF
TRBD1 | TRBJ2-1 | 17 | few | TRBV7-6 | TGTGCCAGCAGCCCCTACCTTATAGGGGGCTCCTACAATGAGCAGCTCTTC | CASSPYLIGGSYNEQLF
TRBD1 | TRBJ1-2 | 13 | - | TRBV24-1 | TGTGCCACCAGCAAGACAGGGTTCTATGGCTACACCTTC | CATSKTGFYGYTF
TRBD1 | TRBJ2-7 | 15 | few | TRBV10-3 | TGTGCCACTAAGGGGGCTACAGGGATGTGGGACGAGCAGTACTTC | CATKGATGMWDEQYF
- | TRBJ2-5 | 11 | few | TRBV28 | TGTGCCAGCACCACACAAGAGACCCAGTACTTC | CASTTQETQYF
- | TRBJ2-7 | 15 | - | TRBV7-6 | TGTGCCAGCAGCTTAAATCCAGGGGTCTCCTACGAGCAGTACTTC | CASSLNPGVSYEQYF
- | TRBJ2-6 | 18 | few | TRBV10-2 | TGCGCCAGCAGTGAAACTCTTGTACGGGGTACTGGGGCCAACGTCCTGACTTTC | CASSETLVRGTGANVLTF
- | TRBJ2-5 | 16 | few | TRBV15 | TGTGCCACCAGCAGGCCCCCTAGGGAGCTAGGGGAGACCCAGTACTTC | CATSRPPRELGETQYF
- | TRBJ2-5 | 12 | - | TRBV10-3 | TGTGCCATCAGTGACTCCCAGCAGACCCAGTACTTC | CAISDSQQTQYF
- | TRBJ2-5 | 12 | many | TRBV5-1 | TGTGCCAGCAGTTTAACCCAAGAGACCCAGTACTTC | CASSLTQETQYF
- | TRBJ2-5 | 15 | - | TRBV6-1 | TGTGCCAGCGGGCCCGCGGGGACTGCGGTGGAGACCCAGTACTTC | CASGPAGTAVETQYF